These 28 T cell receptor beta chains share one sample of origin, sequenced in a study of shared T cell receptors in the human thymus. Profiled with immunoSEQ multiplex PCR; TCRdb holds only in-frame clones, not every one. The data show 550,000 to 800,000 clones, approximately 83% seen once. The sample also formed part of further work on human thymus T cells.

What was sequenced was thymocytes. These receptors all stem from a girl less than two years old with a congenital heart defect.

CDR3: CASSQIRWTEAFF. In DNA form, the CDR3 reads TGCGCCAGCAGCCAAATCAGATGGACTGAAGCTTTCTTT. This sequence joins TRBV4-3 and TRBJ1-1; D is ambiguous. The CDR3 spans 13 residues. V gave up 2 bases and J gave up 5 bases, with 9 bases separating them. Germline V gene lookup returns CDR1 LGHNA and CDR2 YSLEER.

The DNA of the CDR3 is TGTGCCAGCAACCCGACAGGGCTGAACACTGAAGCTTTCTTT. Its protein product is CASNPTGLNTEAFF. The chain joins TRBV5-4 to TRBJ1-1, with 7 bases fitting TRBD1. The CDR3 extends over 14 amino acids. Unmatched junction bases numbered 5, after V lost 6 bases and J lost 0 bases. Germline CDR1 SGHNT, CDR2 YYREEE (reference sequence).

The chain carries TRBV4-2 and TRBJ1-6; 9 positions agree with TRBD1. The germline V gene has CDR1 LGHNA and CDR2 YNFKEQ. The CDR3 covers 17 residues. V lost 0 bases to trimming and J lost 12 bases; unmatched junction nucleotides: 12. The CDR3 DNA reads TGTGCCAGCAGCCAAGACAGAAGGGACAGGGACGTAGGACCCCTCCACTTT. Protein sequence: CASSQDRRDRDVGPLHF.

The gene calls are TRBV6-5 and TRBJ1-4; D unresolved. The CDR3 loop spans 13 amino acids. The V gene lost 1 base and the J gene lost 8 bases, with 8 bases spanning the gap. Germline loops: CDR1 MNHEY, CDR2 SVGAGI. CDR3 DNA: TGTGCCAGCAGTTACTGTGGAGGGGAAAAACTGTTTTTT. Its protein is CASSYCGGEKLFF.

The J gene is TRBJ1-3, the V gene TRBV9; 9 bases align to TRBD1. Germline V lookup: CDR1 SGDLS, CDR2 YYNGEE. Losses at the gene ends were 0 bases for V and 9 bases for J; bases not matched to a gene: 13. The CDR3 spans 17 residues. DNA of the CDR3: TGTGCCAGCAGCGTAGGACAGGGGGTAGGGGATGTAGGCACCATATATTTT. It specifies CASSVGQGVGDVGTIYF.

The chain has TRBV5-1 and TRBJ2-1; D not resolved. The ends were cut back, 3 bases at V and 8 bases at J, with 9 bases in the middle. Germline lookup yields CDR1 SGHRS and CDR2 YFSETQ. This CDR3 region has 12 residues. CDR3 protein: CASSSSVHEQFF. The CDR3 DNA is TGCGCCAGCAGCTCGAGCGTCCATGAGCAGTTCTTC. The full variable domain, in which reference TRBV5-1 and TRBJ2-1 provide the parts outside the CDR3, is KAGVTQTPRYLIKTRGQQVTLSCSPISGHRSVSWYQQTPGQGLQFLFEYFSETQRNKGNFPGRFSGRQFSNSRSEMNVSTLELGDSALYLCASSSSVHEQFFGPGTRLTVL.

The chain has TRBV4-2 and TRBJ1-2; D possibly corresponds to TRBD1 (6 bases). The CDR3 has 15 residues. V lost 1 base to trimming and J lost 4 bases, with 13 bases between them. The V gene's germline CDR1 is LGHNA and CDR2 YNFKEQ. CDR3 region: CASSQVDRKFYGYTF. CDR3 sequence (DNA): TGTGCCAGCAGCCAAGTCGACAGGAAGTTCTATGGCTACACCTTC.

The rearrangement links TRBV6-5 to TRBJ2-1, with 13 bases fitting TRBD2. Trimming removed 5 bases from V and 9 bases from J; junction bases left unmatched: 4. This CDR3 region has 14 residues. Germline-derived CDR1 and CDR2 are MNHEY and SVGAGI. In nucleotides, the CDR3 is TGTGCCAGCAGTAAGGGACTAGCGGGGATTGAGCAGTTCTTC. Translation: CASSKGLAGIEQFF.

Only a few counts were recorded for this clone. The V gene is TRBV7-2, the J gene TRBJ1-2; 8 nucleotides align to TRBD1. This CDR3 region has 14 residues. V was clipped by 7 bases and J by 0 bases; unmatched bases: 4. The V gene's germline CDR1 is SGHTA and CDR2 FQGNSA. The CDR3 loop is CASTRDRSNYGYTF. As DNA, the CDR3 is TGTGCCAGCACCCGGGACAGGTCTAACTATGGCTACACCTTC.

V is TRBV7-6 and J is TRBJ1-1; no reliable D call. The V gene's germline CDR1 is SGHVS and CDR2 FNYEAQ. Trimming left V 5 bases short and J 8 bases short, with 6 bases between. The CDR3 loop spans 10 amino acids. The CDR3 is CASSRQEAFF. The CDR3 nucleotides are TGTGCCAGCAGCCGCCAGGAAGCTTTCTTT.

The J gene is TRBJ1-1, the V gene TRBV6-1; a weak D match, TRBD1 (5 bases). Trimming pared 5 bases from V and 6 bases from J, leaving 16 bases between. This CDR3 is 14 amino acids long. Germline V gene lookup returns CDR1 MNHNS and CDR2 SASEGT. The CDR3 DNA reads TGTGCCAGCAGTACATTCAACAGGTTCGCTGAAGCTTTCTTT. Protein product: CASSTFNRFAEAFF.

This clone was found a few times. The chain joins TRBV7-2 to TRBJ2-1, with 15 positions matching TRBD2. This CDR3 is 18 amino acids long. Per germline, CDR1 SGHTA and CDR2 FQGNSA. With 0 bases clipped from V and 10 bases from J, the junction kept 10 bases outside the gene matches. The CDR3: CASSLARTSGGADGEQFF. CDR3 nucleotides: TGTGCCAGCAGCTTAGCTCGGACTAGCGGGGGGGCCGATGGCGAGCAGTTCTTC. The full variable domain, its missing parts supplied by reference TRBV7-2 and TRBJ2-1, is GAGVSQSPSNKVTEKGKDVELRCDPISGHTALYWYRQSLGQGLEFLIYFQGNSAPDKSGLPSDRFSAERTGGSVSTLTIQRTQQEDSAVYLCASSLARTSGGADGEQFFGPGTRLTVL.

V is TRBV20-1 and J is TRBJ1-3; D not resolved. Per germline, CDR1 DFQATT and CDR2 SNEGSKA (reference sequence). The CDR3 is 11 amino acids. Trimming stripped 7 bases from V and 6 bases from J, with 10 bases between. CDR3 bases: TGCAGTGGTCAGGCGACAAACACCATATATTTT. It is translated as CSGQATNTIYF.

A few counts support this clone. DNA of the CDR3: TGCGCCAGCAGCTTGACTAAACCGCCGGGACAGGGGTATGGCTACACCTTC. This translates into CASSLTKPPGQGYGYTF. The rearrangement links TRBV5-1 to TRBJ1-2, with 10 bases matching TRBD1. J lost 5 bases, V lost 1 base, and 11 bases had no gene match. Germline CDR1 reads SGHRS; CDR2 reads YFSETQ. The CDR3 runs 17 residues.

The J gene is TRBJ1-3, the V gene TRBV7-6; 7 bases match TRBD1. The germline CDR1 and CDR2 sequences are SGHVS and FNYEAQ. The ends lost 3 bases at V and 4 bases at J; junction bases unmatched: 15. There are 18 residues in the CDR3. The CDR3: CASSFPRPQGSRGNTIYF. DNA for the CDR3: TGTGCCAGCAGCTTCCCTCGGCCACAGGGGAGTAGAGGAAACACCATATATTTT.

V is TRBV19 and J is TRBJ2-5; no firm D call. The CDR3 length is 13 residues. The V and J ends lost 3 bases and 4 bases respectively, with 9 bases between them. Per the germline V gene, CDR1 is LNHDA and CDR2 is SQIVND (reference sequence). The CDR3 sequence is CASSIPRAETQYF. The CDR3 nucleotides are TGTGCCAGTAGTATCCCTCGAGCAGAGACCCAGTACTTC.

The rearrangement joins TRBV7-6 to TRBJ1-1, with 9 bases lining up with TRBD1. In germline, CDR1 is SGHVS, CDR2 FNYEAQ. CDR3 length: 17 amino acids. The V and J ends lost 4 bases and 7 bases, in that order; junction bases with no gene match: 16. The CDR3 protein is CASSSQRNRDRAHEAFF. CDR3 sequence (DNA): TGTGCCAGCAGCTCCCAGAGAAACCGGGACAGGGCCCATGAAGCTTTCTTT.

This clone came up once. Compared with germline, one end of the junction differs, possibly owing to a read error. CDR3 sequence: CASSGDTLAHF. CDR3 sequence (DNA): TGTGCCAGCAGTGGGGACACCTTAGCACATTTT. The chain uses TRBV6-1 and TRBJ1-4, with D possibly being TRBD1 (6 bases). The CDR3 has 11 amino acids. Germline-derived CDR1 and CDR2 are MNHNS and SASEGT.

In its sample, this clone was seen once. The CDR3 protein is CASSRGDYGYTF. CDR3 bases: TGTGCCAGTAGTAGGGGGGACTATGGCTACACCTTC. The genes are TRBV19 and TRBJ1-2, with D possibly TRBD1 on 5 matching bases. With 4 bases removed from V and 3 bases from J, the gap between germline ends came to 6 bases. The CDR3 contains 12 residues. Germline values: CDR1 LNHDA, CDR2 SQIVND (reference sequence).

The chain has TRBV6-6 and TRBJ1-6; D may be TRBD1 (6 bases). CDR1 and CDR2 from the germline V gene are MNHNY and SVGAGI (reference sequence). The CDR3 covers 10 residues. Trimming shortened V by 6 bases and J by 16 bases, and 10 bases separated the two germline ends. CDR3 nucleotides: TGTGCCAGCAGGGGACAAGTTCTCCACTTT. Amino acids: CASRGQVLHF.

The table lists this clone with a few counts. The chain is built from TRBV12-5 and TRBJ1-1, with D possibly matching TRBD1 (6 bases). The length of the CDR3 is 17 residues. V lost 2 bases, J lost 7 bases, and 23 bases lay in between. CDR1 is LGHNT and CDR2 is FRNRAP in the germline V gene. CDR3 amino acids: CASGLTRGEGKSIEAFF. CDR3 sequence (DNA): TGTGCTAGTGGTTTGACCAGGGGAGAGGGCAAATCTATTGAAGCTTTCTTT.

This sequence joins TRBV5-1 and TRBJ1-3, with D possibly TRBD1 on 6 matching bases. The V end lost 2 bases, the J end lost 10 bases, and 16 bases lay between the germline ends. This CDR3 has 14 amino acids. From germline, CDR1 is SGHRS and CDR2 YFSETQ. The CDR3 loop reads CASSFEGERETIYF. The CDR3 DNA is TGCGCCAGCAGCTTTGAGGGGGAGAGGGAGACCATATATTTT.

DNA of the CDR3: TGCGCCAGCAGCCAAGATACGGGACTGAAAAAACTGTTTTTT. This translates into CASSQDTGLKKLFF. The chain has TRBV4-1 and TRBJ1-4; the D gene is possibly TRBD1 (5 bases). CDR1 is MGHRA and CDR2 is YSYEKL in the germline V gene. The CDR3 has 14 amino acids. Trimming removed 0 bases from V and 9 bases from J, with 11 bases in between.

The chain uses TRBV5-1 and TRBJ1-2; D call uncertain. The germline V gene has CDR1 SGHRS and CDR2 YFSETQ. The CDR3 has 16 residues. Trimming shortened V by 0 bases and J by 3 bases, and 15 bases separated the two germline ends. The CDR3 reads CASSLGQPANYYGYTF. The CDR3 coding sequence is TGCGCCAGCAGCTTGGGCCAGCCAGCGAACTACTATGGCTACACCTTC. Variable domain in full (rest from reference TRBV5-1 and TRBJ1-2): KAGVTQTPRYLIKTRGQQVTLSCSPISGHRSVSWYQQTPGQGLQFLFEYFSETQRNKGNFPGRFSGRQFSNSRSEMNVSTLELGDSALYLCASSLGQPANYYGYTFGSGTRLTVV.

A remark on this clone: The sample has other DNA sequences that encode this CDR3 too. The CDR3 loop is CASSGGRETQYF. The DNA for the CDR3 is TGTGCCAGCAGCGGGGGGCGGGAGACCCAGTACTTC. The J gene is TRBJ2-5, the V gene TRBV2; D is perhaps TRBD2 (7 bases). CDR1 is SNHLY and CDR2 is FYNNEI in the germline V gene. This CDR3 is 12 amino acids long. V lost 6 bases and J lost 5, with 10 bases in between.

This sequence joins TRBV15 and TRBJ2-7, with 8 bases aligning to TRBD1. Losses at the gene ends were 5 bases for V and 5 bases for J; bases not matched to a gene: 8. Germline CDR1 and CDR2: LNHNV and YYDKDF (reference sequence). This CDR3 has 14 amino acids. CDR3 in amino acids: CATSGEDRAHEQYF. The CDR3 region has the DNA TGTGCCACCAGCGGGGAGGACAGGGCCCACGAGCAGTACTTC.

The chain links TRBV12-5 to TRBJ2-7; 11 nucleotides align to TRBD1. Germline V gives CDR1 LGHNT, CDR2 FRNRAP. The V gene end was trimmed by 6 bases and the J gene end by 4 bases; junction bases not matched to a gene: 11. The CDR3 consists of 16 residues. In DNA, the CDR3 is TGTGCTAGTGGGAGACCGGCCGGACAGGGGGCTTACGAGCAGTACTTC. Amino acid sequence: CASGRPAGQGAYEQYF.

The rearrangement uses TRBV6-1 and TRBJ1-1; 8 bases fit TRBD1. Per germline, CDR1 MNHNS and CDR2 SASEGT. Trimming at V came to 4 bases and at J to 0 bases, leaving 16 bases not matched to a gene. The CDR3 has 19 residues. This chain's CDR3 is CASSACRKDRDSLNTEAFF. The CDR3 DNA reads as TGTGCCAGCAGTGCCTGTAGGAAGGACAGGGATTCCTTGAACACTGAAGCTTTCTTT.